This entry features one TCR beta chain sequence. These data belong to a study of cytomegalovirus exposure and HLA in healthy donors. PCR employed 60 Vbeta and 13 Jbeta primers. Using immunoSEQ multiplex PCR, the repertoire was profiled, and TCRdb retains in-frame clones only, with some absent. Here the sample spans 200,000 to 250,000 clones, 82% being singletons. Trimming shortened V by 2 bases and J by 5 bases, and 10 bases separated the two germline ends. CDR1 is SGHRS, CDR2 YFSETQ, per germline. This CDR3 region has 14 residues. The receptor was isolated from a middle-aged woman in good health and CMV-seropositive. The genes are TRBV5-1 and TRBJ1-4; D might be TRBD1 (5 bases). Material: PBMCs. DNA of the CDR3: TGCGCCAGCAGCTTAGACAGCCGGAATGAAAAACTGTTTTTT. This gives the protein CASSLDSRNEKLFF. Complete variable domain (other parts from reference TRBV5-1 and TRBJ1-4): KAGVTQTPRYLIKTRGQQVTLSCSPISGHRSVSWYQQTPGQGLQFLFEYFSETQRNKGNFPGRFSGRQFSNSRSEMNVSTLELGDSALYLCASSLDSRNEKLFFGSGTQLSVL.